The rows below give T cell receptor beta chains drawn from one sample of a study of chemoradiotherapy in HPV16-positive cancers. TCRdb keeps only in-frame clones here, not all; method: immunoSEQ multiplex PCR. This table holds thousands of clones, roughly 79% found once. This sample was obtained from a patient who underwent chemoradiotherapy. The receptors here all came from a human donor with HPV-associated anogenital cancer. Each CDR3 is given with its conserved first and last residue. D genes are given only for firm matches. Clone size is given for some rows only: seen once, a few or many times, or a class if the clone is expanded.

length,V,size,D,J,CDR3,DNA
14,TRBV6-5,NA,NA,TRBJ1-2,CASSYFNQGFGYTF,TGTGCCAGCAGTTATTTCAACCAGGGGTTTGGCTACACCTTC
13,TRBV2,NA,NA,TRBJ2-2,CASSDGYTGELFF,TGTGCCAGCAGTGACGGATACACCGGGGAGCTGTTTTTT
13,TRBV11-2,once,NA,TRBJ1-3,CASSRGVGNTIYF,TGTGCCAGCAGCAGAGGGGTCGGTAACACCATATATTTT
11,TRBV29-1,NA,NA,TRBJ2-7,CSVRNSYEQYF,TGCAGCGTCCGGAACTCCTACGAGCAGTACTTC
11,TRBV28,NA,NA,TRBJ2-7,CASSRAYEQYF,TGTGCCAGCAGTCGGGCCTACGAGCAGTACTTC
18,TRBV27,once,NA,TRBJ1-6,CANWGGSAPLSPNSPLHF,TGTGCCAACTGGGGAGGTTCGGCACCTTTGTCTCCTAATTCACCCCTCCACTTT
15,TRBV18,NA,TRBD1,TRBJ1-2,CASSPGTGVHYGYTF,TGTGCCAGCTCACCAGGGACAGGGGTTCACTATGGCTACACCTTC
13,TRBV29-1,NA,TRBD1,TRBJ2-7,CSVPGQGTYEQYF,TGCAGCGTACCGGGACAGGGCACCTACGAGCAGTACTTC
15,TRBV9,NA,TRBD1,TRBJ2-1,CASSVIGQGIGEQFF,TGTGCCAGCAGCGTCATAGGACAGGGAATTGGTGAGCAGTTCTTC
14,TRBV2,NA,TRBD1,TRBJ2-7,CASIPTGQSYEQYF,TGTGCCAGCATCCCGACAGGGCAGTCCTACGAGCAGTACTTC
15,TRBV7-9,once,NA,TRBJ2-5,CASSFHPGGQETQYF,TGTGCCAGCAGCTTCCATCCAGGCGGACAAGAGACCCAGTACTTC
13,TRBV19,NA,TRBD2,TRBJ2-2,CASSPGLARELFF,TGTGCCAGTAGTCCGGGACTAGCCCGGGAGCTGTTTTTT
18,TRBV11-3,NA,TRBD1,TRBJ2-3,CASSLAQSGTAAADTQYF,TGTGCCAGCAGCTTAGCGCAATCCGGGACAGCGGCGGCAGATACGCAGTATTTT
15,TRBV5-1,NA,NA,TRBJ2-5,CASSLDGGGQETQYF,TGCGCCAGCAGCTTAGACGGAGGGGGGCAAGAGACCCAGTACTTC
16,TRBV2,NA,TRBD1,TRBJ2-6,CASMGQGRSGANVLTF,TGTGCCAGCATGGGACAGGGACGCTCTGGGGCCAACGTCCTGACTTTC
13,TRBV6-1,NA,TRBD1,TRBJ2-7,CATRDRINYEQYF,TGTGCCACCCGGGACAGAATAAACTACGAGCAGTACTTC
15,TRBV10-3,NA,NA,TRBJ2-3,CAIRPGRGQADTQYF,TGTGCCATCAGGCCGGGCCGCGGTCAGGCTGATACGCAGTATTTT
16,TRBV4-2,NA,TRBD1,TRBJ1-3,CASSQAETGDGNTIYF,TGTGCCAGCAGCCAAGCCGAGACAGGGGACGGAAACACCATATATTTT
13,TRBV4-1,NA,NA,TRBJ2-2,CASSHTSTGELFF,TGCGCCAGCAGCCACACTTCCACCGGGGAGCTGTTTTTT
13,TRBV7-2,NA,TRBD1,TRBJ1-5,CASSPGQYQPQHF,TGTGCCAGCAGCCCGGGACAGTATCAGCCCCAGCATTTT
15,TRBV4-2,NA,NA,TRBJ1-1,CASSPAGRGAGKAFF,TGTGCCAGCAGCCCGGCGGGGAGGGGCGCGGGTAAAGCTTTCTTT
15,TRBV30,NA,NA,TRBJ1-4,CAWSGGSATNEKLFF,TGTGCCTGGAGTGGAGGGTCAGCAACTAATGAAAAACTGTTTTTT
15,TRBV6-4,few,NA,TRBJ2-6,CASSDGSSGANVLTF,TGTGCCAGCAGTGATGGGAGCTCTGGGGCCAACGTCCTGACTTTC
13,TRBV7-2,few,NA,TRBJ2-5,CASSFGNQETQYF,TGTGCCAGCAGCTTCGGCAACCAAGAGACCCAGTACTTC
12,TRBV28,NA,NA,TRBJ1-5,CASSSGNQPQHF,TGTGCCAGCAGTTCTGGGAATCAGCCCCAGCATTTT
14,TRBV19,NA,TRBD1,TRBJ2-3,CASSIQGQRDTQYF,TGTGCCAGTAGTATACAGGGACAGCGAGATACGCAGTATTTT
9,TRBV2,NA,NA,TRBJ1-2,CASERGYTF,TGTGCCAGCGAGAGGGGCTACACCTTC
14,TRBV7-6,NA,TRBD2,TRBJ2-1,CASSFQLAGNEQFF,TGTGCCAGCAGCTTTCAACTAGCGGGCAACGAGCAGTTCTTC
15,TRBV19,NA,NA,TRBJ2-3,CASAPSRGYTDTQYF,TGTGCCAGTGCCCCGTCCCGGGGTTACACAGATACGCAGTATTTT
16,TRBV19,NA,NA,TRBJ1-5,CASSRRTEGERQPQHF,TGTGCCAGTAGTAGAAGGACGGAAGGGGAGAGGCAGCCCCAGCATTTT
16,TRBV4-2,NA,NA,TRBJ1-2,CASSQTTAAANYGYTF,TGTGCCAGCAGCCAAACCACAGCCGCCGCTAACTATGGCTACACCTTC
14,TRBV15,NA,NA,TRBJ2-5,CATSRGEGAETQYF,TGTGCCACCAGCAGGGGGGAGGGGGCAGAGACCCAGTACTTC
10,TRBV7-3,once,NA,TRBJ1-2,CASSYRGYTF,TGTGCCAGCAGTTATCGCGGCTACACCTTC
14,TRBV7-8,NA,NA,TRBJ1-1,CASSLVFSRQEAFF,TGTGCCAGCAGCTTAGTCTTTTCGCGGCAAGAAGCTTTCTTT
16,TRBV5-1,NA,NA,TRBJ1-3,CASSLAGRLSGNTIYF,TGCGCCAGCAGCTTGGCAGGACGGCTCTCTGGAAACACCATATATTTT
13,TRBV4-1,NA,NA,TRBJ2-7,CASSLEGGYEQYF,TGCGCCAGCAGCCTAGAAGGGGGGTATGAGCAGTACTTC
15,TRBV7-6,NA,NA,TRBJ2-7,CASSLDYGMVYEQYF,TGTGCCAGCAGCTTAGATTACGGGATGGTCTACGAGCAGTACTTC
13,TRBV4-2,once,NA,TRBJ2-1,CASSQGSYNEQFF,TGTGCCAGCAGCCAAGGGAGTTACAATGAGCAGTTCTTC
15,TRBV10-3,NA,TRBD1,TRBJ2-3,CAIRPGQGVADTQYF,TGTGCCATCAGGCCGGGACAGGGGGTAGCAGATACGCAGTATTTT
13,TRBV7-9,few,NA,TRBJ1-2,CASSLDRLYGYTF,TGTGCCAGCAGCTTAGACAGGCTCTATGGCTACACCTTC
15,TRBV4-1,NA,NA,TRBJ2-7,CASSPDPASHYEQYF,TGCGCCAGCAGCCCGGATCCCGCTAGTCACTACGAGCAGTACTTC
15,TRBV28,NA,NA,TRBJ1-3,CASRSPGSSGNTIYF,TGTGCCAGCAGATCGCCGGGGAGCTCTGGAAACACCATATATTTT
14,TRBV18,NA,TRBD1,TRBJ2-7,CASSSGTGTYEQYF,TGTGCCAGCTCATCCGGGACAGGGACCTACGAGCAGTACTTC
14,TRBV19,NA,NA,TRBJ2-1,CASSIGGNYNEQFF,TGTGCCAGTAGTATCGGGGGAAACTACAATGAGCAGTTCTTC
14,TRBV13,NA,NA,TRBJ1-5,CASSFQGGNQPQHF,TGTGCCAGCAGCTTCCAGGGAGGCAATCAGCCCCAGCATTTT